Listed here are 25 T cell receptor beta chains from one sample, sequenced in a study of graft-versus-host responses after intestinal transplantation. This table comes from immunoSEQ multiplex PCR, and its TCRdb copy is limited to in-frame clones, with some not included. Of tens of thousands of clones listed, over 85% are singletons. For these TCRs, the target antigens are not known. Sequences were derived from unstimulated CD8+ T cells sorted from spleen or lymph node cells, sampled before intestinal transplant. Source of these receptors: a human donor who received an intestinal transplant.

The chain carries TRBV19 and TRBJ1-1, with D maybe TRBD1 (5 bases). The V gene lost 4 bases and the J gene lost 6 bases, with 9 bases spanning the gap. The length of the CDR3 is 12 residues. Per germline, CDR1 LNHDA and CDR2 SQIVND (reference sequence). The CDR3 region is CASSTGGAEAFF. The CDR3 DNA follows: TGTGCCAGTAGTACGGGGGGGGCTGAAGCTTTCTTT.

This clone has a single count. This rearrangement joins TRBV7-6 to TRBJ2-7, with 8 bases matching TRBD2. Germline lookup yields CDR1 SGHVS and CDR2 FNYEAQ. The CDR3 has 15 amino acids. V gave up 5 bases and J gave up 2 bases; unmatched junction bases: 8. CDR3 region: CASSITSGDTYEQYF. CDR3 nucleotides: TGTGCCAGCAGCATCACTAGCGGAGACACCTACGAGCAGTACTTC.

V and J are TRBV7-9 and TRBJ2-7; 7 bases fit TRBD1. The CDR3 contains 14 residues. Germline CDR1 reads SEHNR; CDR2 reads FQNEAQ (reference sequence). V trimming: 5 bases; J trimming: 0 bases; junction bases outside the gene matches: 4. In DNA, the CDR3 is TGTGCCAGCAGCCAATCAGGGGGCTCCTACGAGCAGTACTTC. This encodes CASSQSGGSYEQYF.

The V call is TRBV30, the J call TRBJ2-7, with TRBD1 matching 9 bases. V was pared by 3 bases and J by 3 bases, with 12 bases of the junction left unmatched. The CDR3 covers 16 residues. Per the germline V gene, CDR1 is GTSNPN and CDR2 is SVGIG (reference sequence). The CDR3 region has the DNA TGTGCCTGGAGCCCCCCGCGGACAGGGGTTTTCTACGAGCAGTACTTC. It encodes CAWSPPRTGVFYEQYF.

This rearrangement joins TRBV4-1 to TRBJ2-2, with 13 bases aligning to TRBD2. There are 17 residues in the CDR3. The V gene end was trimmed by 0 bases and the J gene end by 6 bases; junction bases not matched to a gene: 4. CDR1 is MGHRA, CDR2 YSYEKL, per germline. This chain's CDR3 is CASSQDELAGGPGELFF. For the CDR3, the DNA is TGCGCCAGCAGCCAAGATGAACTAGCGGGAGGGCCCGGGGAGCTGTTTTTT.

The rearrangement joins TRBV4-1 to TRBJ1-2, with TRBD1 identical over 8 bases. This CDR3 comprises 14 residues. The V gene end was trimmed by 1 base and the J gene end by 4 bases; junction bases not matched to a gene: 2. Looked up from germline, CDR1 is MGHRA and CDR2 is YSYEKL. The DNA for the CDR3 is TGCGCCAGCAGCCAAGGACAGGGGACCTATGGCTACACCTTC. It yields the protein CASSQGQGTYGYTF.

The gene calls are TRBV5-6 and TRBJ2-3; 12 bases line up with TRBD2. CDR1 is SGHDT and CDR2 is YYEEEE in the germline V gene. J gave up 2 bases and V 6 bases, and 7 bases lay outside the gene matches. This CDR3 has 16 amino acids. CDR3 residues: CASTSGTSGLTDTQYF. As DNA, the CDR3 is TGTGCCAGCACCTCCGGGACTAGCGGGCTCACAGATACGCAGTATTTT. Full variable domain (outside the CDR3, taken from reference TRBV5-6 and TRBJ2-3): DAGVTQSPTHLIKTRGQQVTLRCSPKSGHDTVSWYQQALGQGPQFIFQYYEEEERQRGNFPDRFSGHQFPNYSSELNVNALLLGDSALYLCASTSGTSGLTDTQYFGPGTRLTVL.

The V call is TRBV19, the J call TRBJ2-1; 12 positions match TRBD2. The V segment lost 2 bases and the J segment 10 bases; nucleotides outside the gene matches: 15. The CDR3 has 18 amino acids. Looked up from germline, CDR1 is LNHDA and CDR2 is SQIVND (reference sequence). CDR3 in DNA: TGTGCCAGTAGTATACAAGGGGGACTAGCGGGTCCCTATGGAGAGCAGTTCTTC. Translating gives CASSIQGGLAGPYGEQFF.

This chain connects TRBV5-1 to TRBJ2-1; weak D call: TRBD1 (6 bases). The CDR3 extends over 16 amino acids. V gave up 0 bases and J gave up 2 bases, with 12 bases separating them. Looked up from germline, CDR1 is SGHRS and CDR2 is YFSETQ. This CDR3 reads CASSLGLAGAYNEQFF. The CDR3 DNA reads as TGCGCCAGCAGCTTGGGTCTTGCAGGGGCCTACAATGAGCAGTTCTTC.

The chain carries TRBV21-1 and TRBJ1-3; the listed D gene, TRBD1, was not tested against the DNA. TRBV21-1 is labeled a pseudogene. This CDR3 has 16 amino acids. The CDR3 nucleotides read TGTGCCCAACCCCAGGAGTATGGGGCTTTTGGAAACACCATATATTTT. It translates to CAQPQEYGAFGNTIYF.

The gene calls are TRBV7-9 and TRBJ1-4; D might be TRBD1 (5 bases). The CDR3 contains 15 residues. V lost 4 bases, J lost 10 bases, and 19 bases lay in between. Per the germline V gene, CDR1 is SEHNR and CDR2 is FQNEAQ (reference sequence). The CDR3 nucleotides read TGTGCCAGCAGCTCCGGGACTGCCCTGACTGGAAAACTGTTTTTT. Its protein is CASSSGTALTGKLFF.

The chain uses TRBV27 and TRBJ2-1; 16 bases match TRBD2. The CDR3 runs to 16 residues. V lost 5 bases, J lost 7 bases, and 5 bases stayed unmatched. CDR1 is MNHEY, CDR2 SMNVEV, per germline (reference sequence). The CDR3 loop is CASSPGTSGRANEQFF. The CDR3 region has the DNA TGTGCCAGCAGTCCCGGGACTAGCGGGAGGGCGAATGAGCAGTTCTTC.

The rearrangement links TRBV6-1 to TRBJ1-5; D may be TRBD1 (6 bases). V lost 3 bases, J lost 4 bases, and 13 bases lay in between. The CDR3 covers 15 residues. Germline V gives CDR1 MNHNS, CDR2 SASEGT. In nucleotides, the CDR3 is TGTGCCAGCAGTGAGTTTGGGCAGGGGAATCAGCCCCAGCATTTT. Its translation is CASSEFGQGNQPQHF.

V and J are TRBV6-5 and TRBJ2-7; 7 bases match TRBD1. From germline, CDR1 is MNHEY and CDR2 SVGAGI. The trim removed 4 bases at V and 3 bases at J, leaving 12 bases unmatched. This CDR3 has 16 amino acids. DNA of the CDR3: TGTGCCAGCAGTTTCTTCCCCGGGACAGATTTCTACGAGCAGTACTTC. Translation: CASSFFPGTDFYEQYF.

The chain couples TRBV19 to TRBJ2-1, with TRBD1 matching 8 bases. Germline V gene data show CDR1 as LNHDA and CDR2 as SQIVND (reference sequence). There are 14 residues in the CDR3. V gave up 4 bases and J gave up 4 bases; unmatched junction bases: 3. CDR3 nucleotide sequence: TGTGCCAGTAGTACCGGGACAGGATACAATGAGCAGTTCTTC. It specifies CASSTGTGYNEQFF.

The chain employs TRBV7-6 and TRBJ2-1, with 10 bases matching TRBD2. CDR3 length equals 19 residues. CDR1 SGHVS and CDR2 FNYEAQ come from the germline V gene. Trimming removed 5 bases from V and 0 bases from J; junction bases left unmatched: 13. Here the CDR3 reads CASSHSTGLADSSYNEQFF. CDR3 coding DNA: TGTGCCAGCAGCCATAGCACAGGACTAGCGGACAGCTCCTACAATGAGCAGTTCTTC.

The V call is TRBV5-4, the J call TRBJ1-2; D not certain. Trimming shortened V by 1 base and J by 4 bases, and 14 bases separated the two germline ends. The CDR3 loop spans 15 amino acids. Germline assignment: CDR1 SGHNT and CDR2 YYREEE (reference sequence). The CDR3 sequence is CASSLSPTPGYGYTF. The CDR3 DNA is TGTGCCAGCAGCTTGTCGCCGACACCAGGCTATGGCTACACCTTC. Variable domain in full (rest from reference TRBV5-4 and TRBJ1-2): ETGVTQSPTHLIKTRGQQVTLRCSSQSGHNTVSWYQQALGQGPQFIFQYYREEENGRGNFPPRFSGLQFPNYSSELNVNALELDDSALYLCASSLSPTPGYGYTFGSGTRLTVV.

The chain is built from TRBV14 and TRBJ2-5; 7 bases agree with TRBD1. Judging by the DNA end, TRBJ2-7 fits better; the J call may be wrong. Germline V gene data show CDR1 as SGHDN and CDR2 as FVKESK. There are 14 residues in the CDR3. CDR3 nucleotides: TGTGCCAGCTCGGCGCTGGGACAGACCTACGAGCAGTACTTC. It yields the protein CASSALGQTYEQYF.

The rearrangement uses TRBV11-2 and TRBJ2-7; D perhaps matches TRBD1 (6 bases). Germline V gene lookup returns CDR1 SGHAT and CDR2 FQNNGV. The CDR3 is 14 amino acids. Between the trimmed V and J ends, which lost 5 bases and 5 bases, there was a span of 16 bases. The CDR3 sequence is CASSDSLRTDEQYF. CDR3 DNA sequence: TGTGCCAGCAGCGATTCACTCCGGACAGACGAGCAGTACTTC.

The V gene is TRBV19, the J gene TRBJ2-3, with D perhaps matching TRBD1 (6 bases). This CDR3 has 16 amino acids. Germline V gene sequence: CDR1 LNHDA, CDR2 SQIVND (reference sequence). V was pared by 3 bases and J by 0 bases, with 13 bases between. The chain's CDR3 is CASSIGGGFSTDTQYF. CDR3 bases: TGTGCCAGTAGTATCGGTGGGGGCTTCAGCACAGATACGCAGTATTTT.

The chain is built from TRBV15 and TRBJ2-1; 7 bases are shared with TRBD2. The CDR3 totals 14 residues. Germline CDR1 reads LNHNV; CDR2 reads YYDKDF (reference sequence). The trim removed 0 bases at V and 12 bases at J, leaving 8 bases unmatched. CDR3 in DNA: TGTGCCACCAGCAGAGACAGGTCGACTAGCTGGCAGTTCTTC. Translating gives CATSRDRSTSWQFF. The variable domain in full, with the rest retrieved from reference TRBV15 and TRBJ2-1, is DAMVIQNPRYQVTQFGKPVTLSCSQTLNHNVMYWYQQKSSQAPKLLFHYYDKDFNNEADTPDNFQSRRPNTSFCFLDIRSPGLGDTAMYLCATSRDRSTSWQFFGPGTRLTVL.

This rearrangement joins TRBV7-8 to TRBJ2-1, with D perhaps matching TRBD2 (7 bases). Trimming took 0 bases from V and 6 from J, leaving 9 bases between them. CDR3 length: 14 residues. Germline V gene data show CDR1 as SGHVS and CDR2 as FQNEAQ. The CDR3 here is CASSLAGGPNEQFF. For the CDR3, the DNA is TGTGCCAGCAGCTTAGCGGGGGGGCCCAATGAGCAGTTCTTC.

V usage is TRBV6-1 and J usage is TRBJ1-2; 7 bases fit TRBD1. V was clipped by 7 bases and J by 4 bases; unmatched bases: 12. The germline CDR1 and CDR2 sequences are MNHNS and SASEGT. This CDR3 region has 15 residues. CDR3 loop: CASMFVQGVPYGYTF. Here the CDR3 DNA reads TGTGCCAGCATGTTTGTGCAGGGGGTCCCCTATGGCTACACCTTC.

The chain combines TRBV5-5 with TRBJ2-2; D gene uncertain. V gave up 1 base and J gave up 3 bases, with 4 bases separating them. Germline assignment: CDR1 SGHKS and CDR2 YYEKEE (reference sequence). The CDR3 totals 13 residues. The CDR3 here is CASSLTDTGELFF. The CDR3 region has the DNA TGTGCCAGCAGCTTGACAGACACCGGGGAGCTGTTTTTT.

This chain joins TRBV7-6 and TRBJ2-2; D might be TRBD1 (6 bases). The germline CDR1 and CDR2 sequences are SGHVS and FNYEAQ. The CDR3 runs 15 residues. V was trimmed by 2 bases and J by 3 bases, leaving 10 bases between them. CDR3 in amino acids: CASSLMGAYTGELFF. The CDR3 DNA sequence: TGTGCCAGCAGCTTAATGGGGGCATACACCGGGGAGCTGTTTTTT.